The following is a TCR beta chain sequence with its context. The sample comes from a study of blood T cell repertoires in COVID-19. Participant ages covered 18 to 89 years across some 25 US areas. Trimming took off 5 bases at V and 3 bases at J, with 9 bases between the two ends. The CDR3 length is 12 residues. From germline, CDR1 is SGHRS and CDR2 YFSETQ. Repertoires were generated with immunoSEQ multiplex PCR, while TCRdb's copy carries only in-frame clones and drops some. The sample has around 290,000 clones; over 75% are singletons. The sequenced sample consisted of PBMCs or T cells enriched from blood (not recorded which). This TCR derives from a woman in her 30s who had recovered from COVID-19. This chain connects TRBV5-1 to TRBJ2-7; D is possibly TRBD2 (5 bases). The CDR3 coding sequence is TGCGCCAGCAGGGACTCTATCTACGAGCAGTACTTC. Amino acids: CASRDSIYEQYF.